One and the same sample provided the 28 T cell receptor beta chains below, sequenced in a study of T cells in pancreatic ductal adenocarcinoma. The method was immunoSEQ multiplex PCR; TCRdb's version includes in-frame clones alone and lacks a portion of them. The data show some 4,500 clones, with approximately 73% seen just once and approximately 14% held by the top ten. Selected pancreatic ductal adenocarcinoma patients had undergone surgery without neoadjuvant therapy. The sequencing input was pancreatic tumor tissue. The receptors come from a human donor with pancreatic ductal adenocarcinoma.

This clone was detected a few times. This chain connects TRBV27 to TRBJ2-1; 11 positions match TRBD2. The germline V gene has CDR1 MNHEY and CDR2 SMNVEV (reference sequence). The V segment lost 5 bases and the J segment 10 bases; nucleotides outside the gene matches: 4. CDR3 size: 13 residues. This chain's CDR3 is CASSGLAGGEQFF. In nucleotides, the CDR3 is TGTGCCAGCAGTGGGCTAGCGGGGGGAGAGCAGTTCTTC.

The V gene is TRBV5-1, the J gene TRBJ2-7; 8 bases line up with TRBD1. With 5 bases clipped from V and 5 bases from J, the junction kept 9 bases outside the gene matches. The CDR3 consists of 14 residues. Per the germline V gene, CDR1 is SGHRS and CDR2 is YFSETQ. The CDR3: CASSSQGGVNEQYF. The DNA for the CDR3 is TGCGCCAGCAGTTCACAGGGGGGAGTAAACGAGCAGTACTTC.

This clone was counted a few times. The chain couples TRBV6-4 to TRBJ1-1, with D perhaps TRBD1 (5 bases). The CDR3 extends over 11 amino acids. Germline V gives CDR1 MRHNA, CDR2 SNTAGT. Trimming took off 9 bases at V and 10 bases at J, with 15 bases between the two ends. The CDR3 is CARGDRDRAFF. The CDR3 DNA sequence: TGTGCCAGGGGAGACCGGGACCGAGCTTTCTTT.

V gene TRBV18 combines with J gene TRBJ2-2; D may match TRBD1 or TRBD2 (5 bases each). CDR3 length equals 16 residues. CDR1 is KGHSH, CDR2 LQKENI, per germline. Trimming shortened V by 0 bases and J by 1 base, and 9 bases separated the two germline ends. In DNA, the CDR3 is TGTGCCAGCTCACCACCGACGGGACGGAACACCGGGGAGCTGTTTTTT. Translated, it gives CASSPPTGRNTGELFF.

The genes are TRBV5-1 and TRBJ2-2; maybe TRBD2 (6 bases). From germline, CDR1 is SGHRS and CDR2 YFSETQ. CDR3 length equals 15 residues. The germline V and J ends were trimmed by 4 bases and 2 bases, with 12 bases remaining between them. Here the CDR3 DNA reads TGCGCCAGCAGCGGCGGGACTGTTAACACCGGGGAGCTGTTTTTT. It yields the protein CASSGGTVNTGELFF. The complete variable domain, with remaining parts taken from reference TRBV5-1 and TRBJ2-2, reads KAGVTQTPRYLIKTRGQQVTLSCSPISGHRSVSWYQQTPGQGLQFLFEYFSETQRNKGNFPGRFSGRQFSNSRSEMNVSTLELGDSALYLCASSGGTVNTGELFFGEGSRLTVL.

This clone qualifies as large. This chain connects TRBV30 to TRBJ1-2; 7 bases are shared with TRBD1. Trimming at V came to 6 bases and at J to 4 bases, leaving 8 bases not matched to a gene. The CDR3 spans 13 residues. Germline V gene lookup returns CDR1 GTSNPN and CDR2 SVGIG (reference sequence). The CDR3 DNA sequence: TGTGCCTGTTACGACAGGGTGCGCTATGGCTACACCTTC. The encoded protein is CACYDRVRYGYTF.

The chain combines TRBV6-6 with TRBJ2-5; possibly TRBD2 for D (6 bases). Germline V CDR1 and CDR2: MNHNY, SVGAGI (reference sequence). This CDR3 is built from 16 residues. V was trimmed by 3 bases and J by 1 base, leaving 15 bases between them. CDR3 amino acids: CASSYTARGTQETQYF. The DNA of the CDR3 is TGTGCCAGCAGTTATACCGCGCGGGGAACCCAAGAGACCCAGTACTTC.

V is TRBV5-1 and J is TRBJ1-1; D is unresolved. Germline V gives CDR1 SGHRS, CDR2 YFSETQ. Trimming left V 0 bases short and J 4 bases short, with 10 bases between. The CDR3 totals 14 residues. The CDR3 region has the DNA TGCGCCAGCAGCTTGGTCGCAGGATCCACTGAAGCTTTCTTT. Translating it yields CASSLVAGSTEAFF. The full variable domain, its missing parts supplied by reference TRBV5-1 and TRBJ1-1, is KAGVTQTPRYLIKTRGQQVTLSCSPISGHRSVSWYQQTPGQGLQFLFEYFSETQRNKGNFPGRFSGRQFSNSRSEMNVSTLELGDSALYLCASSLVAGSTEAFFGQGTRLTVV.

The V call is TRBV4-2, the J call TRBJ1-1; D gene ambiguous. CDR1 and CDR2 from the germline V gene are LGHNA and YNFKEQ. This CDR3 has 13 amino acids. V lost 0 bases and J 1 base, leaving 3 bases between the germline ends. The CDR3 is CASSQERNTEAFF. For the CDR3, the DNA is TGTGCCAGCAGCCAAGAGCGGAACACTGAAGCTTTCTTT.

For the CDR3, the DNA is TGTGCCAGCAGTTTTGGCGGCTTACAGGGGAACGAGCAGTACTTC. This translates into CASSFGGLQGNEQYF. The V and J genes are TRBV28 and TRBJ2-7, with 7 bases matching TRBD1. The CDR3 consists of 15 residues. Germline V gives CDR1 MDHEN, CDR2 SYDVKM. The V and J ends lost 3 bases and 5 bases, in that order; junction bases with no gene match: 10. Full variable domain (missing parts from reference TRBV28 and TRBJ2-7): DVKVTQSSRYLVKRTGEKVFLECVQDMDHENMFWYRQDPGLGLRLIYFSYDVKMKEKGDIPEGYSVSREKKERFSLILESASTNQTSMYLCASSFGGLQGNEQYFGPGTRLTVT.

CDR3 sequence (DNA): TGTGCCAGTAGTATCAGGACAGGAATCGAGGTCAATGAGCAGTTCTTC. It encodes CASSIRTGIEVNEQFF. This chain uses TRBV19 with TRBJ2-1; 7 bases are a match to TRBD1. Germline CDR1 LNHDA, CDR2 SQIVND (reference sequence). This CDR3 spans 16 amino acids. V gave up 3 bases and J gave up 6 bases; unmatched junction bases: 11.

The chain carries TRBV19 and TRBJ2-2, with TRBD1 matching 8 bases. Per the germline V gene, CDR1 is LNHDA and CDR2 is SQIVND (reference sequence). The ends lost 6 bases at V and 1 base at J; junction bases unmatched: 4. This CDR3 is 15 amino acids long. The CDR3 region has the DNA TGTGCCAGTAGCCCGGGGACAGGGAACACCGGGGAGCTGTTTTTT. Protein: CASSPGTGNTGELFF.

This chain joins TRBV30 and TRBJ2-7; possibly TRBD1 for D (5 bases). The CDR3 has 13 amino acids. The V gene's germline CDR1 is GTSNPN and CDR2 SVGIG (reference sequence). The V end was cut by 2 bases, the J end by 3 bases, with 11 bases between. Here the CDR3 DNA reads TGTGCCTGGAGTTCCCGACAGTTCTACGAGCAGTACTTC. It encodes CAWSSRQFYEQYF.

The V gene is TRBV28, the J gene TRBJ2-2; no clear D gene. The V end lost 5 bases, the J end lost 3 bases, and 7 bases lay between the germline ends. CDR3 size: 13 residues. The germline V gene encodes CDR1 MDHEN and CDR2 SYDVKM. The CDR3 region has the DNA TGTGCCAGCAGTCCCTTATACACCGGGGAGCTGTTTTTT. Its translation: CASSPLYTGELFF.

The chain carries TRBV6-1 and TRBJ2-5; D call uncertain. The germline V and J ends were trimmed by 2 bases and 4 bases, with 11 bases remaining between them. The CDR3 sequence is 14 residues long. Germline CDR1 and CDR2: MNHNS and SASEGT. The CDR3 DNA reads TGTGCCAGCAGTGAAAGCGTCATCCCAGAGACCCAGTACTTC. Translating gives CASSESVIPETQYF.

This clone occurred a few times. The chain has TRBV5-6 and TRBJ2-1; 10 nucleotides agree with TRBD2. This CDR3 is 14 amino acids long. The J segment lost 7 bases and the V segment lost 6 bases, leaving 7 bases of the junction unmatched. CDR1 is SGHDT, CDR2 YYEEEE, per germline. The CDR3 region has the DNA TGTGCCAGCAAAGCGGGAGGGCCTTCGAATGAGCAGTTCTTC. Its translation is CASKAGGPSNEQFF.

This chain uses TRBV28 with TRBJ2-1; TRBD1 agrees at 10 bases. Germline CDR1 is MDHEN and CDR2 is SYDVKM. J was trimmed by 6 bases and V by 4 bases; bases with no gene match: 3. This CDR3 has 14 amino acids. CDR3 DNA: TGTGCCAGCAGTTACGGGACAGGGGTCAATGAGCAGTTCTTC. Its protein product is CASSYGTGVNEQFF.

This sequence joins TRBV5-1 and TRBJ2-1; TRBD2 agrees at 13 bases. This CDR3 comprises 15 residues. Germline V gene data show CDR1 as SGHRS and CDR2 as YFSETQ. With 5 bases clipped from V and 7 bases from J, the junction kept 6 bases outside the gene matches. CDR3 in DNA: TGCGCCAGCAGGGCGGGACTAGCGGGGACGAATGAGCAGTTCTTC. Its protein is CASRAGLAGTNEQFF.

This clone showed up just once. The rearrangement uses TRBV29-1 and TRBJ2-1; 9 bases agree with TRBD1. CDR1 SQVTM and CDR2 ANQGSEA come from the germline V gene. CDR3 length: 13 amino acids. V was clipped by 4 bases and J by 9 bases; unmatched bases: 7. The CDR3 DNA sequence: TGCAGCGTTGGCCCGGACAGGGGAGGTGAGCAGTTCTTC. Protein product: CSVGPDRGGEQFF.

The chain is built from TRBV6-1 and TRBJ1-2; no definite D call. V was trimmed by 5 bases and J by 1 base, leaving 14 bases between them. Germline-derived CDR1 and CDR2 are MNHNS and SASEGT. The CDR3 is 15 amino acids. CDR3 amino acids: CASSLLEGLNYGYTF. Here the CDR3 DNA reads TGTGCCAGCAGTTTGCTCGAGGGCCTTAACTATGGCTACACCTTC.

The chain combines TRBV11-2 with TRBJ1-4, with D possibly being TRBD1 (5 bases). V was shortened by 6 bases and J by 3 bases, with 11 bases between the two germline ends. Germline values: CDR1 SGHAT, CDR2 FQNNGV. The CDR3 loop spans 14 amino acids. This chain's CDR3 is CASRGGGANEKLFF. The CDR3 DNA follows: TGTGCCAGCAGGGGAGGAGGGGCTAATGAAAAACTGTTTTTT. Using reference TRBV11-2 and TRBJ1-4 for the parts outside the CDR3, the full variable domain is EAGVAQSPRYKIIEKRQSVAFWCNPISGHATLYWYQQILGQGPKLLIQFQNNGVVDDSQLPKDRFSAERLKGVDSTLKIQPAKLEDSAVYLCASRGGGANEKLFFGSGTQLSVL.

This clone is deemed large. The chain combines TRBV5-4 with TRBJ2-3; 10 nucleotides line up with TRBD2. The CDR3 length is 17 residues. The ends lost 3 bases at V and 4 bases at J; junction bases unmatched: 11. The V gene's germline CDR1 is SGHNT and CDR2 YYREEE (reference sequence). The CDR3 DNA sequence: TGTGCCAGCAGCTCAAAGTCCGGGACTAGCGAGCCAGATACGCAGTATTTT. Its protein is CASSSKSGTSEPDTQYF.

In its sample, this clone was seen a few times. The rearrangement links TRBV27 to TRBJ1-6; 8 bases are a match to TRBD1. In germline, CDR1 is MNHEY, CDR2 SMNVEV (reference sequence). The V segment lost 6 bases and the J segment 8 bases; nucleotides outside the gene matches: 15. The CDR3 spans 17 residues. CDR3 region: CASRPTRARGLHSPLHF. In nucleotides, the CDR3 is TGTGCCAGCAGACCCACCCGGGCCAGGGGGCTCCATTCACCCCTCCACTTT.

The chain joins TRBV10-2 to TRBJ1-5; D remains ambiguous. V lost 6 bases and J lost 0, with 15 bases in between. The germline CDR1 and CDR2 sequences are WSHSY and SAAADI. The CDR3 covers 16 residues. CDR3 nucleotides: TGCGCCAGCAGCCAGTCAGGTTTCTATAGCAATCAGCCCCAGCATTTT. Its translation is CASSQSGFYSNQPQHF.

The chain joins TRBV1 to TRBJ2-3; TRBD2 reflects the table's D call only, with no check against the DNA. TRBV1 is annotated as a pseudogene. The CDR3 covers 15 residues. The CDR3 reads CTSSQLVFFTDTQYF. The CDR3 DNA follows: TGCACCAGCAGCCAACTAGTATTCTTCACAGATACGCAGTATTTT.

The chain uses TRBV6-1 and TRBJ2-7; D gene unclear. Looked up from germline, CDR1 is MNHNS and CDR2 is SASEGT. The CDR3 covers 13 residues. The germline V and J ends were trimmed by 7 bases and 0 bases, with 10 bases remaining between them. CDR3 nucleotide sequence: TGTGCCAGCACCACCTTTTCCTCCTACGAGCAGTACTTC. This gives the protein CASTTFSSYEQYF.

This rearrangement joins TRBV5-1 to TRBJ2-7; D is uncertain. Germline V gene lookup returns CDR1 SGHRS and CDR2 YFSETQ. The germline V and J ends were trimmed by 4 bases and 2 bases, with 10 bases remaining between them. The CDR3 is 13 amino acids. The CDR3 is CASSEPPPYEQYF. The CDR3 bases are TGCGCCAGCAGCGAACCTCCGCCCTACGAGCAGTACTTC.

The chain recombines TRBV10-1 with TRBJ2-3, with TRBD2 matching 10 bases. The CDR3 runs 15 residues. Germline V lookup: CDR1 WNHNN, CDR2 SYGVQD (reference sequence). V lost 4 bases, J lost 1 base, and 2 bases stayed unmatched. The CDR3 nucleotides are TGCGCCAGCAGTGCTCTAGCGGGGGGCACAGATACGCAGTATTTT. This translates into CASSALAGGTDTQYF.